This T cell receptor (beta chain) was identified in a study of shared clonotypes between healthy human individuals. As for the study in general: A couple of female and three male donors aged 18 to 49 were enrolled. Each donor's CD8 memory used one plate, CD8 naive two, each CD4 subset three.

Nashville, Tennessee was home to all donors, who were Caucasian adults. In the sorted-subset replicate PCRs, 150 to 200 ng DNA, around 32,000 T cell genomes, was used. Clones were read by immunoSEQ multiplex PCR, and TCRdb kept only the in-frame ones, dropping some. Here the sample spans some 2,100,000 clones, approximately 94% being singletons. Per the germline V gene, CDR1 is MGHDK and CDR2 is SYGVNS. Trimming shortened V by 3 bases and J by 5 bases, and 8 bases separated the two germline ends. CDR3 length: 12 amino acids. This sequence originates from a man between 18 and 29 years old in good health. The genes are TRBV25-1 and TRBJ2-7; a possible D gene is TRBD1 (6 bases). Sequenced material: naive CD4+ T cells sorted from blood. Subset meaning: CD45RA+ positively selected. The CDR3 reads CASSDWGHEQYF. CDR3 DNA sequence: TGTGCCAGCAGTGATTGGGGGCACGAGCAGTACTTC.